This T cell receptor beta chain was sequenced in a study of tumor-infiltrating lymphocytes in primary liver carcinoma. As for the study in general: Samples had roughly 3.65 to 7.5 million productive TCRbeta reads, comparable between tissue types.

The CDR3 sequence is 12 residues long. Looked up from germline, CDR1 is SGHDN and CDR2 is FVKESK. DNA and RNA were both co-extracted from about 20-30 mg of bulk tissue that had not been sorted. Patients had primary liver carcinoma treated by surgical resection. Comments on this clonotype: A clone one base away is much larger, so this may be a read error.

A constant-region primer served to make TCR beta cDNA from roughly 500 ng total RNA. Construction of TCR beta libraries relied on three successive nested multiplex PCR rounds employing slightly modified ARM-PCR. TRBV1-TRBV30 forward primers paired with a C-beta reverse primer drove the first two PCR rounds, about 11 cycles each. TCRdb independently ran MiXCR on the multiplex PCR reads; one entry per CDR3 protein. The sample yields 85,000 to 100,000 distinct CDR3 sequences, roughly 70% seen once. The chain couples TRBV14 to TRBJ1-6; no firm D call. The sample was tumor-adjacent normal liver tissue. The clonotype comes from a man aged 35 to 55 with primary liver carcinoma and hepatitis B virus infection. The CDR3 DNA follows: TGTGCCAGCAGGCCGGGCACGAAGCCCCCCCACTTT. Its translation: CASRPGTKPPHF.